Shown below are 25 T cell receptor beta chains from a single sample sequenced in a study of blood T cell repertoires in COVID-19. Assay used: immunoSEQ multiplex PCR; TCRdb lists only in-frame clones, some missing. The data hold about 84,000 clones, with more than 70% observed a single time. Sample: peripheral blood. All receptors derive from a man at least 80 years old with active or convalescent COVID-19.

This chain connects TRBV3-1 (or the pseudogene TRBV3-2) to TRBJ1-4; 10 bases fit TRBD1. The trim removed 7 bases at V and 8 bases at J, leaving 13 bases unmatched. The length of the CDR3 is 16 residues. Germline loops: CDR1 LGHDT, CDR2 YNNKEL (reference sequence). The DNA for the CDR3 is TGTGCCAGCACCCGAAACGGGGGACAGGGGCGGGAAAAACTGTTTTTT. Amino acid sequence: CASTRNGGQGREKLFF.

This chain joins TRBV11-2 and TRBJ2-7; 7 nucleotides align to TRBD1. Per germline, CDR1 SGHAT and CDR2 FQNNGV. J gave up 3 bases and V 6 bases, and 17 bases lay outside the gene matches. This CDR3 is 17 amino acids long. This CDR3 is CASSQRAQGLSDYEQYF. CDR3 bases: TGTGCCAGCAGTCAAAGGGCACAGGGGTTATCAGACTACGAGCAGTACTTC.

The chain recombines TRBV30 with TRBJ1-2; D remains ambiguous. The CDR3 contains 12 residues. V was pared by 2 bases and J by 7 bases, with 11 bases between. Germline-derived CDR1 and CDR2 are GTSNPN and SVGIG (reference sequence). In DNA, the CDR3 is TGTGCCTGGAGTCGAGGGTTCAGTGGCTACACCTTC. This gives the protein CAWSRGFSGYTF.

This sequence joins TRBV28 and TRBJ2-7, with a weak D call TRBD2 (6 bases). Germline V gene data show CDR1 as MDHEN and CDR2 as SYDVKM. V gave up 7 bases and J gave up 2 bases, with 15 bases separating them. The CDR3 length is 14 residues. This chain's CDR3 is CASTGALATYEQYF. The CDR3 nucleotides read TGTGCCAGCACCGGGGCACTAGCCACCTACGAGCAGTACTTC.

The rearrangement uses TRBV29-1 and TRBJ2-7; the match to TRBD1 covers 9 bases. The V segment lost 2 bases and the J segment 0 bases; nucleotides outside the gene matches: 11. This CDR3 region has 17 residues. CDR1 is SQVTM, CDR2 ANQGSEA, per germline. CDR3 loop: CSVEQLAPGQGSYEQYF. The DNA of the CDR3 is TGCAGCGTTGAACAGTTAGCTCCGGGACAGGGCTCCTACGAGCAGTACTTC.

The chain employs TRBV7-2 and TRBJ2-1; 13 bases align to TRBD2. V shed 2 bases and J 7 bases; nucleotides not matched to a gene: 14. Germline CDR1 and CDR2: SGHTA and FQGNSA. The CDR3 is made up of 19 amino acids. The CDR3 here is CASSLSGTSGIGLGNEQFF. The CDR3 DNA reads as TGTGCCAGCAGCTTATCCGGGACTAGCGGGATCGGATTAGGGAATGAGCAGTTCTTC.

This chain uses TRBV5-1 with TRBJ2-3; weak D call: TRBD1 (5 bases). The germline V gene has CDR1 SGHRS and CDR2 YFSETQ. Trimming pared 1 base from V and 6 bases from J, leaving 18 bases between. The CDR3 sequence is 16 residues long. This CDR3 is CASSLTGRLIGDTQYF. For the CDR3, the DNA is TGCGCCAGCAGCTTGACAGGTCGCCTTATCGGGGATACGCAGTATTTT.

This chain links TRBV30 with TRBJ1-2; TRBD1 might be the D (5 bases). CDR1 is GTSNPN, CDR2 SVGIG, per germline (reference sequence). The CDR3 sequence is 17 residues long. V was cut by 0 bases and J by 2 bases, with 19 bases left in between. CDR3 DNA sequence: TGTGCCTGGAGTGTACCGGTCGCCGGGACTGCGAACTATGGCTACACCTTC. Protein: CAWSVPVAGTANYGYTF.

This clone was seen only a few times. This chain uses TRBV7-3 with TRBJ2-3; 16 nucleotides agree with TRBD2. Germline V gives CDR1 SGHTA, CDR2 FQGTGA. The CDR3 has 17 amino acids. V lost 5 bases and J lost 2; bases outside the gene matches: 4. The CDR3 nucleotides read TGTGCCAGCAGCCCGGGGACTAGCGGGGGGGCCACAGATACGCAGTATTTT. Translation gives CASSPGTSGGATDTQYF.

The genes are TRBV10-1 and TRBJ2-1, with 10 bases that match TRBD2. With V trimmed by 3 bases and J by 7 bases, 6 bases remained unmatched. Germline V gene data show CDR1 as WNHNN and CDR2 as SYGVQD (reference sequence). The CDR3 totals 15 residues. The CDR3 DNA reads as TGCGCCAGCAGTGACATGTCTAGCGGGAGAAATGAGCAGTTCTTC. Translated, it gives CASSDMSSGRNEQFF.

This chain uses TRBV6-5 with TRBJ1-6; the match to TRBD1 covers 7 bases. The CDR3 contains 14 residues. Germline assignment: CDR1 MNHEY and CDR2 SVGAGI. V trimming: 4 bases; J trimming: 10 bases; junction bases outside the gene matches: 7. CDR3 nucleotide sequence: TGTGCCAGCAGTTCCACAGGGGAATACTCACCCCTCCACTTT. Amino acids: CASSSTGEYSPLHF.

This clone has only one observation. The genes are TRBV15 and TRBJ1-2, with TRBD1 as a possible D gene (5 bases). Trimming stripped 3 bases from V and 11 bases from J, with 16 bases between. This CDR3 is 13 amino acids long. Per the germline V gene, CDR1 is LNHNV and CDR2 is YYDKDF (reference sequence). CDR3 bases: TGTGCCACCAGCAGGACGTTACAGGCGGCTTACACCTTC. Its protein is CATSRTLQAAYTF.

V and J are TRBV7-9 and TRBJ2-3; no reliable D call. V was shortened by 3 bases and J by 6 bases, with 10 bases between the two germline ends. This CDR3 comprises 13 residues. The germline gives CDR1 SEHNR, CDR2 FQNEAQ (reference sequence). The CDR3 loop reads CASSFDLRDTQYF. The DNA for the CDR3 is TGTGCCAGCAGCTTCGACCTCAGGGATACGCAGTATTTT.

V gene TRBV5-1 combines with J gene TRBJ2-7; 7 nucleotides align to TRBD1. With V trimmed by 2 bases and J by 1 base, 3 bases remained unmatched. Germline V CDR1 and CDR2: SGHRS, YFSETQ. This CDR3 is built from 14 residues. Here the CDR3 DNA reads TGCGCCAGCAGCTTACCGGACAGGTCCTACGAGCAGTACTTC. Its protein product is CASSLPDRSYEQYF.

The gene calls are TRBV14 and TRBJ2-7; D may be TRBD2 (5 bases). Germline V gene sequence: CDR1 SGHDN, CDR2 FVKESK. Trimming cost V 1 base and J 8 bases, with 15 bases left between them. The CDR3 contains 14 residues. CDR3 sequence reads: CASSQVGAPRQQYF. CDR3 DNA sequence: TGTGCCAGCAGCCAAGTGGGAGCCCCACGGCAGCAGTACTTC.

The chain is built from TRBV12-3 or TRBV12-4 and TRBJ1-1; D is possibly TRBD1 (5 bases). CDR3 length: 13 residues. Between the trimmed V and J ends, which lost 1 base and 7 bases, there was a span of 10 bases. This CDR3 is CASSLVGGYEAFF. For the CDR3, the DNA is TGTGCCAGCAGTTTAGTTGGGGGGTATGAAGCTTTCTTT.

J is TRBJ2-7 and V is TRBV27, with D possibly matching TRBD1 (6 bases). The CDR3 extends over 15 amino acids. Trimming took 6 bases from V and 2 from J, leaving 17 bases between them. The V gene's germline CDR1 is MNHEY and CDR2 SMNVEV (reference sequence). The CDR3 sequence is CASRQTGRTTYEQYF. CDR3 in DNA: TGTGCCAGCAGGCAGACAGGTCGCACTACCTACGAGCAGTACTTC.

The chain couples TRBV2 to TRBJ1-4, with 9 bases lining up with TRBD1. Germline V gives CDR1 SNHLY, CDR2 FYNNEI. The junction had 13 bases not matched to a gene; V was cut back by 7 bases and J by 7 bases. CDR3 length equals 16 residues. This CDR3 is CASTQQGARLGEKLFF. CDR3 bases: TGTGCCAGCACCCAACAGGGGGCGAGACTTGGTGAAAAACTGTTTTTT.

This chain links TRBV28 with TRBJ1-1; TRBD1 matches 7 bases. Germline V gives CDR1 MDHEN, CDR2 SYDVKM. The CDR3 spans 15 residues. The junction had 9 bases not matched to a gene; V was cut back by 5 bases and J by 3 bases. The CDR3 sequence: CASSPMTGRDTEAFF. CDR3 sequence (DNA): TGTGCCAGCAGTCCCATGACAGGGCGGGACACTGAAGCTTTCTTT.

This chain joins TRBV6-6 and TRBJ2-7, with 8 bases fitting TRBD1. Germline V gene data show CDR1 as MNHNY and CDR2 as SVGAGI (reference sequence). V lost 6 bases, J lost 2 bases, and 3 bases stayed unmatched. The length of the CDR3 is 13 residues. The CDR3 here is CASRGQGTYEQYF. The CDR3 region has the DNA TGTGCCAGCAGAGGACAGGGCACCTACGAGCAGTACTTC.

The rearrangement uses TRBV7-9 and TRBJ2-3, with TRBD2 identical over 9 bases. V lost 8 bases to trimming and J lost 1 base; unmatched junction nucleotides: 4. Germline assignment: CDR1 SEHNR and CDR2 FQNEAQ (reference sequence). The CDR3 runs 14 residues. The DNA of the CDR3 is TGTGCCAGCGGAAGACTAGCGGGCACAGATACGCAGTATTTT. This gives the protein CASGRLAGTDTQYF.

The chain recombines TRBV3-1 (or the pseudogene TRBV3-2) with TRBJ1-1; 7 bases are shared with TRBD1. Trimming took 4 bases from V and 5 from J; bases not matched to a gene: 7. The CDR3 spans 14 residues. Germline V gene data show CDR1 as LGHDT and CDR2 as YNNKEL (reference sequence). The CDR3 nucleotides are TGTGCCAGCAGCCTGGGGACAGAAGTGACTGAAGCTTTCTTT. Encoded protein: CASSLGTEVTEAFF.

This chain uses TRBV15 with TRBJ2-5, with 11 nucleotides matching TRBD2. The V segment lost 4 bases and the J segment 1 base; nucleotides outside the gene matches: 5. This CDR3 has 16 amino acids. The germline gives CDR1 LNHNV, CDR2 YYDKDF (reference sequence). The CDR3 spells CATSNRLAGPQETQYF. The CDR3 DNA reads as TGTGCCACCAGCAACCGACTAGCGGGGCCCCAAGAGACCCAGTACTTC. The full variable domain, completed using reference TRBV15 and TRBJ2-5, is DAMVIQNPRYQVTQFGKPVTLSCSQTLNHNVMYWYQQKSSQAPKLLFHYYDKDFNNEADTPDNFQSRRPNTSFCFLDIRSPGLGDTAMYLCATSNRLAGPQETQYFGPGTRLLVL.

This chain uses TRBV10-3 with TRBJ2-5; 15 bases are a match to TRBD2. Germline CDR1 is ENHRY and CDR2 is SYGVKD. The CDR3 contains 13 residues. The junction had 1 base not matched to a gene; V was cut back by 9 bases and J by 5 bases. This chain's CDR3 is CAIGTSGGETQYF. The CDR3 DNA reads TGTGCCATTGGGACTAGCGGGGGGGAGACCCAGTACTTC.

This clone came up once. The rearrangement joins TRBV19 to TRBJ2-7; D is possibly TRBD1 (5 bases). Trimming shortened V by 2 bases and J by 2 bases, and 13 bases separated the two germline ends. CDR1 LNHDA and CDR2 SQIVND come from the germline V gene (reference sequence). CDR3 size: 15 residues. This CDR3 reads CASSIIRGYTYEQYF. As DNA, the CDR3 is TGTGCCAGTAGTATAATAAGGGGATACACCTACGAGCAGTACTTC.